This TCR beta chain came from a study of CXCR3-negative and CXCR3-positive naive CD8 T cells. Findings and limits, study-wide: CXCR3-positive naive cells carried more hydrophobic TRB CDR3s than CXCR3-negative ones.

A remark on this clonotype: Its antigen is not identified.

UMI labels and 5' RACE were used to prepare the TRB cDNA libraries. TCRdb reanalyzed the 5' RACE reads and collapses them to one entry per CDR3 protein, without DNA. The specimen's table records tens of thousands of distinct CDR3 sequences. CDR3 length: 15 amino acids. CDR1 SGHVS and CDR2 FQNEAQ come from the germline V gene. Sample: naive CXCR3+ CD8+ T cells from blood. Subset defined: CD45RO-CCR7+CD27+CD95- naive CD8+ T cells expressing CXCR3 (TNR3+). V gene TRBV7-8 combines with J gene TRBJ2-7; TCRdb reports TRBD1, a call that lacks DNA to check it against. This sequence originates from a human donor in good health. Some clones in this sample may be carry-over from other donors' samples. The CDR3: CASSDLVGRVYEQYF.